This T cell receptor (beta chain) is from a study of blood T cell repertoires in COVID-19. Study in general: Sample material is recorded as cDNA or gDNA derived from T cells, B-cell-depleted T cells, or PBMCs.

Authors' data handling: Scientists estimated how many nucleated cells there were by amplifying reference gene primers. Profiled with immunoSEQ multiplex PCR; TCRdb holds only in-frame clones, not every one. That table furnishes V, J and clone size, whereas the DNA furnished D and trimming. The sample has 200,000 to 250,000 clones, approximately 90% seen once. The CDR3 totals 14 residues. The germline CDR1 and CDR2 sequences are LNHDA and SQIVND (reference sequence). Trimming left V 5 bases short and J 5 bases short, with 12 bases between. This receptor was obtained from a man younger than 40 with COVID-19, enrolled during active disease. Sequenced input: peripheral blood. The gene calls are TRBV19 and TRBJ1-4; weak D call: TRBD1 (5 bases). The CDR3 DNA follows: TGTGCCAGTAGTGTCGGGGGACGAAATGAAAAACTGTTTTTT. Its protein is CASSVGGRNEKLFF.